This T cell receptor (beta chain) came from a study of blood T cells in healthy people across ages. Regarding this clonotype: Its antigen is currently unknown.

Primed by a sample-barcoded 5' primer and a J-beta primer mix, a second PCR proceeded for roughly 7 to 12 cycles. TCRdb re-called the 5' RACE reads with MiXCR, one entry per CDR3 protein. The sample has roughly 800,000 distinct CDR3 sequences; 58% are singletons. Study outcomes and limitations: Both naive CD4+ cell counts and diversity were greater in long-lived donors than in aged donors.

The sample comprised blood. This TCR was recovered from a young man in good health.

The CDR3 spells CASTISGASPLHF. DNA of the CDR3: TGTGCCAGCACCATTTCGGGGGCATCACCCCTCCACTTT. The V and J genes are TRBV6-1 and TRBJ1-6; TRBD1 is a possible D gene (6 bases). Trimming cost V 7 bases and J 10 bases, with 14 bases left between them. In germline, CDR1 is MNHNS, CDR2 SASEGT. The CDR3 spans 13 residues.